The clone carrying this TCR beta chain was seen more than once but under ten times. The data belong to a study of beta chain features in type 1 diabetes. Every bit of the isolated RNA underwent reverse transcription, so sequencing read expressed TCRB transcripts. Here immunoSEQ multiplex PCR was the method, and the copy in TCRdb shows in-frame clones only, minus some. The data show around 250,000 clones, 11% to 15% seen once. Trimming stripped 3 bases from V and 6 bases from J, with 18 bases between. The CDR3 extends over 15 amino acids. The germline V gene encodes CDR1 KGHSH and CDR2 LQKENI. This clonotype originated in a woman aged 40 to 50 in good health. The chain employs TRBV18 and TRBJ2-7, with a weak D call TRBD1 (6 bases). Sequencing was done on a sample of naive CD4+ T cells from blood. CDR3 protein: CASSPDSPFPREQYF. The CDR3, as DNA: TGTGCCAGCTCACCGGACAGTCCGTTTCCTCGCGAGCAGTACTTC.